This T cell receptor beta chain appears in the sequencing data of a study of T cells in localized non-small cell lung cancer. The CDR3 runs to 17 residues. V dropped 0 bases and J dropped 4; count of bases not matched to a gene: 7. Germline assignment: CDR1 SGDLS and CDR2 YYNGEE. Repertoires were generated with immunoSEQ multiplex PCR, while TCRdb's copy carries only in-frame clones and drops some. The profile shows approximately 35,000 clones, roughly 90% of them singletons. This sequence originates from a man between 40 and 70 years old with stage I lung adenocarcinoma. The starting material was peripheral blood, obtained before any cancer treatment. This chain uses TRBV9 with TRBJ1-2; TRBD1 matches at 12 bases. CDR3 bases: TGTGCCAGCAGCGTAGGTGGGACAGGGGGCAGAGTCTATGGCTACACCTTC. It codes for CASSVGGTGGRVYGYTF.